The clone carrying this T cell receptor beta chain was seen repeatedly, ten times or more. The target antigen is unknown. Donors uniformly comprised healthy Caucasians. This sample stems from a study of identical twins. Whole-study results and caveats: Its conclusions, products of cross-sectional statistical analysis, did not come from following the same donors. The more abundant beta clonotypes in cord blood had fewer insertions, and memory repertoires did not show this.

MiXCR was run by TCRdb on the 5' RACE reads, yielding one entry per CDR3 protein. Among hundreds of thousands of distinct CDR3 sequences listed, approximately 6.1% were seen once. Per germline, CDR1 MNHEY and CDR2 SMNVEV (reference sequence). The CDR3 is 15 residues long. Trimming left V 0 bases short and J 1 base short, with 8 bases between. The gene calls are TRBV27 and TRBJ2-3, with no clear D. The sequencing input was naive T cells sorted from blood. The sequence was collected from a man younger than 30 in good health. CDR3 in amino acids: CASSLSRSGTDTQYF. CDR3 nucleotides: TGTGCCAGCAGTTTATCGCGAAGTGGCACAGATACGCAGTATTTT.